Listed here are 13 T cell receptor beta chains from one sample, sequenced in a study of shared clonotypes between healthy human individuals. Profiled with immunoSEQ multiplex PCR; TCRdb holds only in-frame clones, not every one. The table records about 980,000 clones, approximately 76% of them present only once. The sequenced material came from memory CD4+ T cells sorted from blood. The subset denotes: CD45RA-negative fraction. All receptors come from a man younger than 30 in good health.

This clone has only a few counts. The chain uses TRBV19 and TRBJ2-5; 12 positions match TRBD2. The CDR3 length is 16 residues. CDR1 LNHDA and CDR2 SQIVND come from the germline V gene (reference sequence). J lost 5 bases, V lost 5 bases, and 9 bases had no gene match. CDR3: CASSWTSGVAGETQYF. The CDR3 DNA reads TGTGCCAGTAGTTGGACTAGCGGGGTAGCCGGGGAGACCCAGTACTTC. The whole variable domain, filled in from reference TRBV19 and TRBJ2-5, reads DGGITQSPKYLFRKEGQNVTLSCEQNLNHDAMYWYRQDPGQGLRLIYYSQIVNDFQKGDIAEGYSVSREKKESFPLTVTSAQKNPTAFYLCASSWTSGVAGETQYFGPGTRLLVL.

The rearrangement links TRBV5-1 to TRBJ2-7; D might be TRBD1 (7 bases). CDR1 is SGHRS, CDR2 YFSETQ, per germline. The CDR3 extends over 14 amino acids. Between the trimmed V and J ends, which lost 3 bases and 6 bases, there was a span of 16 bases. The CDR3 loop reads CASSSKGQGGEQYF. The CDR3 DNA follows: TGCGCCAGCAGCTCAAAAGGGCAGGGGGGCGAGCAGTACTTC.

The V and J genes are TRBV2 and TRBJ1-1; D gene uncertain. CDR3 length: 15 amino acids. V was cut by 6 bases and J by 1 base, with 15 bases left in between. Germline-derived CDR1 and CDR2 are SNHLY and FYNNEI. CDR3 region: CASSPRGGANTEAFF. CDR3 nucleotide sequence: TGTGCCAGCAGCCCCCGAGGAGGTGCGAACACTGAAGCTTTCTTT.

The V and J genes are TRBV5-4 and TRBJ2-2, with TRBD2 identical over 9 bases. Germline V gene lookup returns CDR1 SGHNT and CDR2 YYREEE (reference sequence). The V gene end was trimmed by 5 bases and the J gene end by 4 bases; junction bases not matched to a gene: 12. The CDR3 runs 17 residues. CDR3 in DNA: TGTGCCAGCAGAACCAATGTGGCGGGAGGGCCCACCGGGGAGCTGTTTTTT. Translated: CASRTNVAGGPTGELFF. Filled out from reference TRBV5-4 and TRBJ2-2, the complete variable domain reads ETGVTQSPTHLIKTRGQQVTLRCSSQSGHNTVSWYQQALGQGPQFIFQYYREEENGRGNFPPRFSGLQFPNYSSELNVNALELDDSALYLCASRTNVAGGPTGELFFGEGSRLTVL.

This clone was recorded only once. The chain combines TRBV2 with TRBJ2-7; D may be TRBD2 (5 bases). CDR3 size: 12 residues. From germline, CDR1 is SNHLY and CDR2 FYNNEI. With 7 bases removed from V and 6 bases from J, the gap between germline ends came to 13 bases. The CDR3 loop reads CASNEGFGEQYF. The CDR3 region has the DNA TGTGCCAGCAACGAGGGTTTTGGCGAGCAGTACTTC.

J is TRBJ2-7 and V is TRBV6-5, with TRBD1 matching over 7 bases. In germline, CDR1 is MNHEY, CDR2 SVGAGI. The junction had 4 bases not matched to a gene; V was cut back by 2 bases and J by 3 bases. The length of the CDR3 is 14 residues. The CDR3 spells CASSYGTAVYEQYF. Written as DNA, the CDR3 is TGTGCCAGCAGTTACGGGACAGCCGTCTACGAGCAGTACTTC.

This clone was counted once. The rearrangement uses TRBV10-2 and TRBJ2-1; the match to TRBD1 covers 8 bases. This CDR3 comprises 14 residues. The V segment lost 8 bases and the J segment 7 bases; nucleotides outside the gene matches: 10. Germline V gene sequence: CDR1 WSHSY, CDR2 SAAADI. CDR3 amino acids: CASQGQAATNEQFF. DNA of the CDR3: TGCGCCAGCCAGGGACAGGCTGCTACTAATGAGCAGTTCTTC.

V usage is TRBV28 and J usage is TRBJ2-6; D uncertain. Per the germline V gene, CDR1 is MDHEN and CDR2 is SYDVKM. The length of the CDR3 is 17 residues. V was shortened by 5 bases and J by 5 bases, with 19 bases between the two germline ends. CDR3 loop: CASSVRPPQSRANVLTF. CDR3 in DNA: TGTGCCAGCAGTGTGAGGCCTCCACAAAGTCGGGCCAACGTCCTGACTTTC. The full variable domain, rest sourced from reference TRBV28 and TRBJ2-6, is DVKVTQSSRYLVKRTGEKVFLECVQDMDHENMFWYRQDPGLGLRLIYFSYDVKMKEKGDIPEGYSVSREKKERFSLILESASTNQTSMYLCASSVRPPQSRANVLTFGAGSRLTVL.

The chain employs TRBV19 and TRBJ1-5; a possible D gene is TRBD1 (5 bases). The CDR3 covers 15 residues. Trimming removed 8 bases at V and 1 base at J, with 15 bases between. Germline-derived CDR1 and CDR2 are LNHDA and SQIVND (reference sequence). The CDR3 coding sequence is TGTGCCAGTCGCGGGGACCAGGAGAGCAATCAGCCCCAGCATTTT. The encoded protein is CASRGDQESNQPQHF.

V and J are TRBV6-5 and TRBJ2-7; 10 bases are a match to TRBD1. CDR1 and CDR2 from the germline V gene are MNHEY and SVGAGI. V was clipped by 0 bases and J by 3 bases; unmatched bases: 2. CDR3 length equals 15 residues. DNA for the CDR3: TGTGCCAGCAGTTACTCGGACAGGGGGATCTACGAGCAGTACTTC. Its protein is CASSYSDRGIYEQYF.

The J gene is TRBJ2-7, the V gene TRBV5-1; 10 positions agree with TRBD1. CDR1 SGHRS and CDR2 YFSETQ come from the germline V gene. The CDR3 runs 14 residues. The J segment lost 3 bases and the V segment lost 8 bases, leaving 8 bases of the junction unmatched. The CDR3 DNA follows: TGCGCCAGTCAACCGGGACAGGGGAACTACGAGCAGTACTTC. Protein: CASQPGQGNYEQYF. The entire variable domain, with the rest obtained from reference TRBV5-1 and TRBJ2-7, is as follows: KAGVTQTPRYLIKTRGQQVTLSCSPISGHRSVSWYQQTPGQGLQFLFEYFSETQRNKGNFPGRFSGRQFSNSRSEMNVSTLELGDSALYLCASQPGQGNYEQYFGPGTRLTVT.

J is TRBJ2-2 and V is TRBV19; TRBD1 agrees at 10 bases. The CDR3 is made up of 16 amino acids. CDR1 is LNHDA and CDR2 is SQIVND in the germline V gene (reference sequence). V gave up 4 bases and J gave up 8 bases; unmatched junction bases: 10. CDR3 bases: TGTGCCAGTAGTACCCGGACAGGGGGAACGACGGGGGAGCTGTTTTTT. Protein: CASSTRTGGTTGELFF. The full variable domain, in which reference TRBV19 and TRBJ2-2 provide the parts outside the CDR3, is DGGITQSPKYLFRKEGQNVTLSCEQNLNHDAMYWYRQDPGQGLRLIYYSQIVNDFQKGDIAEGYSVSREKKESFPLTVTSAQKNPTAFYLCASSTRTGGTTGELFFGEGSRLTVL.

As DNA, the CDR3 is TGTGCCAGCTCACCACCGTCAGGGGCTAGCGGTACCTATGGCTACACCTTC. Protein sequence: CASSPPSGASGTYGYTF. The chain joins TRBV18 to TRBJ1-2; a weak D match, TRBD1 (6 bases). Germline CDR1 reads KGHSH; CDR2 reads LQKENI. Trimming cost V 0 bases and J 4 bases, with 18 bases left between them. This CDR3 region has 17 residues.